The 22 T cell receptor beta chains below come from one sample, sequenced in a study of blood T cells in healthy people across ages. It was with a sample-barcoded 5' primer and a J-beta primer mix that a second PCR of about 6 to 12 cycles was run. In TCRdb, the 5' RACE reads were re-called with MiXCR into one record per CDR3 protein. The sample includes 850,000 to 1,000,000 distinct CDR3 sequences, just over 50% of them seen just once. Sequenced material: blood. These TCRs come from a woman aged 55-69 years in good health.

This chain joins TRBV5-1 and TRBJ2-7, with 7 bases lining up with TRBD2. The V segment lost 2 bases and the J segment 2 bases; nucleotides outside the gene matches: 4. The CDR3 is 14 amino acids. From germline, CDR1 is SGHRS and CDR2 YFSETQ. CDR3 sequence reads: CASSFTSVTYEQYF. In DNA, the CDR3 is TGCGCCAGCAGCTTTACTAGCGTAACCTACGAGCAGTACTTC.

The sample holds a few counts of this clonotype. The V gene is TRBV6-5, the J gene TRBJ1-2; D might be TRBD1 (5 bases). The CDR3 is 13 residues long. The ends were cut back, 5 bases at V and 5 bases at J, with 12 bases in the middle. Per the germline V gene, CDR1 is MNHEY and CDR2 is SVGAGI. DNA of the CDR3: TGTGCCAGCAGTGACCCGGGGGGTTATGGCTACACCTTC. This encodes CASSDPGGYGYTF.

The chain employs TRBV7-6 and TRBJ2-2, with D unresolved. From germline, CDR1 is SGHVS and CDR2 FNYEAQ. Trimming took 0 bases from V and 7 from J, leaving 3 bases between them. CDR3 size: 12 residues. CDR3 DNA: TGTGCCAGCAGCTTAGCTTTCGGGGAGCTGTTTTTT. It encodes CASSLAFGELFF.

The V call is TRBV4-1, the J call TRBJ2-6, with a tentative D call TRBD1 (6 bases). The germline V gene encodes CDR1 MGHRA and CDR2 YSYEKL. V dropped 4 bases and J dropped 0 bases, with 16 bases sitting between them. The CDR3 is 18 residues long. The CDR3 region is CASSPGGRSSSGANVLTF. The CDR3 coding sequence is TGCGCCAGCAGCCCTGGGGGCCGGTCTTCCTCTGGGGCCAACGTCCTGACTTTC.

The genes are TRBV14 and TRBJ2-4; TRBD2 aligns across 10 bases. Trimming removed 6 bases from V and 2 bases from J; junction bases left unmatched: 7. CDR1 is SGHDN and CDR2 is FVKESK in the germline V gene. This CDR3 has 16 residues. This CDR3 reads CASSRLAGVSKNIQYF. CDR3 sequence (DNA): TGTGCCAGCAGTCGCCTAGCGGGAGTGTCCAAAAACATTCAGTACTTC.

The V call is TRBV4-1, the J call TRBJ2-1, with D tentatively TRBD2 (6 bases). The CDR3 is 13 amino acids. Trimming took 4 bases from V and 6 from J, leaving 10 bases between them. Germline V gene lookup returns CDR1 MGHRA and CDR2 YSYEKL. The CDR3 reads CASSLRTINEQFF. CDR3 nucleotides: TGCGCCAGCAGCCTGCGGACTATCAATGAGCAGTTCTTC.

This chain uses TRBV27 with TRBJ2-7, with D tentatively TRBD1 (6 bases). V was pared by 6 bases and J by 3 bases, with 24 bases between. Germline V gene lookup returns CDR1 MNHEY and CDR2 SMNVEV (reference sequence). The CDR3 totals 17 residues. CDR3 sequence reads: CASRRGAGVSVNYEQYF. In DNA form, the CDR3 reads TGTGCCAGCAGACGAGGGGCAGGGGTATCGGTTAACTACGAGCAGTACTTC.

This clonotype has more than one count but fewer than ten. The V gene is TRBV24-1, the J gene TRBJ2-5; D unclear. CDR3 size: 13 residues. V gave up 4 bases and J gave up 1 base, with 6 bases separating them. CDR1 and CDR2 from the germline V gene are KGHDR and SFDVKD. This CDR3 is CATSESGQETQYF. The DNA for the CDR3 is TGTGCCACCAGTGAATCCGGCCAAGAGACCCAGTACTTC.

The sample holds many counts of this clonotype. V gene TRBV27 combines with J gene TRBJ1-1; D remains unclear. Trimming removed 4 bases from V and 0 bases from J, with 12 bases in between. The CDR3 length is 15 residues. From germline, CDR1 is MNHEY and CDR2 SMNVEV (reference sequence). The CDR3 loop is CASSSHAAMNTEAFF. CDR3 DNA: TGTGCCAGCAGTTCCCACGCAGCTATGAACACTGAAGCTTTCTTT.

This clonotype was observed a few times. CDR3 sequence (DNA): TGCGCCAGCAGCTTGTCGGACATGATGTACCAAGAGACCCAGTACTTC. This encodes CASSLSDMMYQETQYF. The chain uses TRBV5-1 and TRBJ2-5; the D gene is possibly TRBD1 (5 bases). V was cut by 1 base and J by 0 bases, with 13 bases left in between. The V gene's germline CDR1 is SGHRS and CDR2 YFSETQ. This CDR3 region has 16 residues.

This clonotype was observed a handful of times. The chain uses TRBV7-2 and TRBJ2-1; 12 nucleotides align to TRBD2. Germline values: CDR1 SGHTA, CDR2 FQGNSA. V was clipped by 6 bases and J by 7 bases; unmatched bases: 7. This CDR3 is built from 15 residues. CDR3 region: CASRILAGGKNEQFF. In nucleotides, the CDR3 is TGTGCCAGCAGAATACTAGCGGGAGGAAAAAATGAGCAGTTCTTC.

V gene TRBV15 combines with J gene TRBJ1-3; no definite D call. Trimming left V 4 bases short and J 2 bases short, with 12 bases between. The CDR3 is made up of 15 amino acids. CDR1 LNHNV and CDR2 YYDKDF come from the germline V gene (reference sequence). The chain's CDR3 is CATSTTTGAGNTIYF. The CDR3 nucleotides are TGTGCCACCAGCACTACGACCGGGGCTGGAAACACCATATATTTT.

The CDR3 bases are TGCAGCGTCCTTCGGGACCTTCAGGAGACCCAGTACTTC. This encodes CSVLRDLQETQYF. The chain has TRBV29-1 and TRBJ2-5; the D gene could be TRBD1 or TRBD2 (5 bases each). There are 13 residues in the CDR3. V was trimmed by 6 bases and J by 5 bases, leaving 16 bases between them. The V gene's germline CDR1 is SQVTM and CDR2 ANQGSEA.

This clonotype has just one count. Mismatch with germline at one junction end may stem from a read error. This chain connects TRBV20-1 to TRBJ2-1, with TRBD2 matching 7 bases. This CDR3 region has 13 residues. Per germline, CDR1 DFQATT and CDR2 SNEGSKA (reference sequence). The CDR3 region is CSAGEGYYNGQFF. In DNA, the CDR3 is TGCAGTGCTGGGGAGGGTTACTACAATGGGCAGTTCTTC.

The chain recombines TRBV4-1 with TRBJ2-5, with a weak D call TRBD2 (5 bases). CDR1 and CDR2 (germline): MGHRA, YSYEKL. V was cut by 4 bases and J by 0 bases, with 12 bases left in between. This CDR3 is 15 amino acids long. This CDR3 reads CASSPGWGNQETQYF. As DNA, the CDR3 is TGCGCCAGCAGCCCGGGGTGGGGAAACCAAGAGACCCAGTACTTC.

This clonotype appeared a few times. This chain joins TRBV4-2 and TRBJ2-3, with D perhaps being TRBD1 or TRBD2 (6 bases each). Trimming took off 4 bases at V and 2 bases at J, with 16 bases between the two ends. There are 16 residues in the CDR3. The germline CDR1 and CDR2 sequences are LGHNA and YNFKEQ. CDR3 nucleotide sequence: TGTGCCAGCAGCCCTTCGATGAGGGGGGACACAGATACGCAGTATTTT. It translates to CASSPSMRGDTDTQYF.

V is TRBV20-1 and J is TRBJ2-4, with TRBD2 matching 9 bases. The CDR3 runs to 15 residues. Trimming took 0 bases from V and 8 from J; bases not matched to a gene: 8. Germline CDR1 DFQATT, CDR2 SNEGSKA (reference sequence). Here the CDR3 reads CSARELLAGSDIQYF. The DNA of the CDR3 is TGCAGTGCTAGAGAGCTACTAGCGGGTTCTGACATTCAGTACTTC.

This clonotype has a single count. The chain recombines TRBV7-9 with TRBJ2-1; the match to TRBD2 covers 12 bases. J was trimmed by 5 bases and V by 4 bases; bases with no gene match: 9. This CDR3 has 17 residues. The germline V gene has CDR1 SEHNR and CDR2 FQNEAQ (reference sequence). CDR3 sequence: CASSSFTSGRNDNEQFF. The CDR3 DNA reads as TGTGCCAGCAGCTCATTCACTAGCGGGAGGAATGACAATGAGCAGTTCTTC.

There are a few counts of this clonotype. This rearrangement joins TRBV11-2 to TRBJ1-1; 7 bases align to TRBD1. The CDR3 length is 17 residues. The germline V gene encodes CDR1 SGHAT and CDR2 FQNNGV. V lost 4 bases, J lost 0 bases, and 11 bases stayed unmatched. In DNA form, the CDR3 reads TGTGCCAGCAGCTCACGGACAGGTGGGCCTGTGAACACTGAAGCTTTCTTT. Protein product: CASSSRTGGPVNTEAFF. Drawing the rest from reference TRBV11-2 and TRBJ1-1, the complete variable domain is EAGVAQSPRYKIIEKRQSVAFWCNPISGHATLYWYQQILGQGPKLLIQFQNNGVVDDSQLPKDRFSAERLKGVDSTLKIQPAKLEDSAVYLCASSSRTGGPVNTEAFFGQGTRLTVV.

This clonotype was detected ten times or more. The chain carries TRBV7-2 and TRBJ2-7, with a possible D match to TRBD2 (5 bases). Trimming stripped 3 bases from V and 3 bases from J, with 9 bases between. The CDR3 extends over 13 amino acids. The germline V gene has CDR1 SGHTA and CDR2 FQGNSA. This CDR3 is CASSFFTSYEQYF. The CDR3 nucleotides read TGTGCCAGCAGCTTCTTTACTAGCTACGAGCAGTACTTC.

V usage is TRBV3-1 and J usage is TRBJ2-7; D possibly corresponds to TRBD1 (6 bases). The V end was cut by 1 base, the J end by 4 bases, with 14 bases between. The CDR3 length is 15 residues. Germline values: CDR1 LGHDT, CDR2 YNNKEL (reference sequence). The CDR3 protein is CASSQARTVEYEQYF. The CDR3 DNA sequence: TGTGCCAGCAGCCAAGCGCGGACAGTGGAATACGAGCAGTACTTC.

The gene calls are TRBV6-1 and TRBJ2-5, with 9 bases aligning to TRBD1. Germline assignment: CDR1 MNHNS and CDR2 SASEGT. Trimming cost V 5 bases and J 2 bases; bases outside gene matches: 12. The CDR3 covers 17 residues. The CDR3 region is CASSRFPDRGGQETQYF. CDR3 coding DNA: TGTGCCAGCAGTCGATTCCCGGACAGGGGTGGGCAAGAGACCCAGTACTTC.